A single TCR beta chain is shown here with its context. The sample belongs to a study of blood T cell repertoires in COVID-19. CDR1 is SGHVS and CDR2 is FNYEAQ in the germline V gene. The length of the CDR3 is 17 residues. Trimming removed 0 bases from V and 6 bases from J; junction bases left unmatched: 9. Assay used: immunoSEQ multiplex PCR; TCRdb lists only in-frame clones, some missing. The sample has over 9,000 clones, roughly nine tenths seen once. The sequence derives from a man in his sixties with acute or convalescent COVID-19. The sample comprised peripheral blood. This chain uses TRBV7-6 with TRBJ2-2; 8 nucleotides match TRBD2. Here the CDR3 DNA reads TGTGCCAGCAGCTTAGCTTGGGCCGGGGGGGCGGCCGGGGAGCTGTTTTTT. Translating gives CASSLAWAGGAAGELFF.